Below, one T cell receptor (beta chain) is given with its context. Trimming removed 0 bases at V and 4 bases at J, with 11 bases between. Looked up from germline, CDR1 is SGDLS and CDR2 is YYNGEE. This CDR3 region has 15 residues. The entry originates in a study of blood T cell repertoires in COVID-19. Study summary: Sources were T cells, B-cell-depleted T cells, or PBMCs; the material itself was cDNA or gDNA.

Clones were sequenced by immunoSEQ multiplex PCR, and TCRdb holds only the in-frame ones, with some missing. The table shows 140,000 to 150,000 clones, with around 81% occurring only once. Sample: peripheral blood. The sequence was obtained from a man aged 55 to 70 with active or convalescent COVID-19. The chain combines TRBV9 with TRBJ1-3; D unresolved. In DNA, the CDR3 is TGTGCCAGCAGCGTAGTCGGCGGAACAGGAAACACCATATATTTT. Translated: CASSVVGGTGNTIYF.